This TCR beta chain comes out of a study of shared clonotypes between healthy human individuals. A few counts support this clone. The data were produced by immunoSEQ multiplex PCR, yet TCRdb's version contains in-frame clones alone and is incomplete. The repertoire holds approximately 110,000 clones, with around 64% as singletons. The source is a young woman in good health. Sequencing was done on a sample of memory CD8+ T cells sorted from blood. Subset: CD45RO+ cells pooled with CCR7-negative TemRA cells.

The CDR3 DNA sequence: TGTGCCAGCAGTAGGCCCACCACTAGCGGAATTTACAATGAGCAGTTCTTC. It specifies CASSRPTTSGIYNEQFF. The J gene is TRBJ2-1, the V gene TRBV27; 8 bases map to TRBD2. This CDR3 is built from 17 residues. Germline CDR1 is MNHEY and CDR2 is SMNVEV (reference sequence). V shed 5 bases, J shed 4 bases, and the junction held 13 bases outside the gene matches.